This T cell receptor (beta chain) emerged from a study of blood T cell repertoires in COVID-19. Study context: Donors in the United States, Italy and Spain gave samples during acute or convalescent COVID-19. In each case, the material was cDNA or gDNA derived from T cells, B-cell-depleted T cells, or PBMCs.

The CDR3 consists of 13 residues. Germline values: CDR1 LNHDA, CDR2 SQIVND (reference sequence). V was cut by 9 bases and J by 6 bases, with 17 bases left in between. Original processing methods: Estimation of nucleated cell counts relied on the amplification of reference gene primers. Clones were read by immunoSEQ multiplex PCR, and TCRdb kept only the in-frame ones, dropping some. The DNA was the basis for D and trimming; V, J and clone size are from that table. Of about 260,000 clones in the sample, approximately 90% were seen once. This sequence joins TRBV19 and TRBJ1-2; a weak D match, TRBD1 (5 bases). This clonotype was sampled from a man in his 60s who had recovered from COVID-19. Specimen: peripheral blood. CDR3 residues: CASSPGLEDGYTF. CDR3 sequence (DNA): TGTGCCAGCAGTCCGGGACTAGAAGATGGCTACACCTTC.